This record looks at one T cell receptor (beta chain) sequence and its context. The antigen is not known. Clones were read by immunoSEQ multiplex PCR, and TCRdb kept only the in-frame ones, dropping some. The sample gives 110,000 or so clones, 85% to 90% of which show up once; 3.5% is in the top ten. The sample originates from a study of T cell responses to AZD1222 COVID-19 vaccine. Study-wide points: Baseline seropositivity characterized only a handful of AZD1222 recipients.

The CDR3 is 10 residues long. V lost 10 bases and J lost 8, with 11 bases in between. Germline V gene sequence: CDR1 SGHVS, CDR2 FNYEAQ. This sample comprised peripheral blood, obtained 28 days after the second AZD1222 dose. The rearrangement joins TRBV7-6 to TRBJ1-1; D is perhaps TRBD1 (6 bases). The receptor comes from an adult who received the AZD1222 COVID-19 vaccine. CDR3: CATGQTEAFF. DNA for the CDR3: TGTGCCACCGGACAGACGGAAGCTTTCTTT.